This T cell receptor (beta chain) appears in the sequencing data of a study of resident and recirculating memory T cells in vitiligo. There are 12 residues in the CDR3. Deletions cut 2 bases from V and 5 bases from J, with 6 bases between. The germline gives CDR1 MDHEN, CDR2 SYDVKM. Repertoires were generated with immunoSEQ multiplex PCR, while TCRdb's copy carries only in-frame clones and drops some. Among 70,000 to 85,000 clones listed, more than 85% were seen once. The sample consisted of blood. The chain links TRBV28 to TRBJ1-1; D ambiguous. This TCR was recovered from a male donor with vitiligo. The CDR3 is CASSLAYTEAFF. As DNA, the CDR3 is TGTGCCAGCAGTTTAGCGTATACTGAAGCTTTCTTT.